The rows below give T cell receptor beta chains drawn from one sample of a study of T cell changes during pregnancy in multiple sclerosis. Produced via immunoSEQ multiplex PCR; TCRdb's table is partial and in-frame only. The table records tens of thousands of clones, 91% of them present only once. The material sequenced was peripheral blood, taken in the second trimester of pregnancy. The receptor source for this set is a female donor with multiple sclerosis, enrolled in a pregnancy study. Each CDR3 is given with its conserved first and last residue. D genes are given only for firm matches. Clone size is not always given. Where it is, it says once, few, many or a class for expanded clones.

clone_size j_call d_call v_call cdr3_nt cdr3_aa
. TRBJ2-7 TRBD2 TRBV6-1 TGTGCCAGCAGTGCCCCGGGACTAGCATCCCTCGAGCAGTACTTC CASSAPGLASLEQYF
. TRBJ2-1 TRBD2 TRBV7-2 TGTGCCAGCAGTCTTCTCACCCTAGCGGGGGGGCCGAATGAGCAGTTCTTC CASSLLTLAGGPNEQFF
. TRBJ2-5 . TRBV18 TGTGCCAGCTCACCAGAGTTACAAGAGACCCAGTACTTC CASSPELQETQYF
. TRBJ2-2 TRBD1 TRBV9 TGTGCCAGCAGCGCCCCCGGGACAGGGATGGCCGGGGAGCTGTTTTTT CASSAPGTGMAGELFF
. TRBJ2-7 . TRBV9 TGTGCCAGCAGCGCCAGTCTCCAGGGGTTCGAGCAGTACTTC CASSASLQGFEQYF
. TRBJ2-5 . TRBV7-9 TGTGCCAGCAGCCCCCGGAGGGACCAAGAGACCCAGTACTTC CASSPRRDQETQYF
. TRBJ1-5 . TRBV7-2 TGTGCCAGCAGCTTTTCCCCGAGCAATCAGCCCCAGCATTTT CASSFSPSNQPQHF
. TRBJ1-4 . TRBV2 TGTGCCAGCAGGGTCAGTAACCCGAATGAAAAACTGTTTTTT CASRVSNPNEKLFF
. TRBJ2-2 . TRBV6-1 TGTGCCAGCAGGCGGGGACAGTCCCTCACCGGGGAGCTGTTTTTT CASRRGQSLTGELFF
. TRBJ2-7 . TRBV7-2 TGTGCCAGCAGCTTAGCGGGACAACTCTCCTACGAGCAGTACTTC CASSLAGQLSYEQYF
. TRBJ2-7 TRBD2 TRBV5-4 TGTGCCAGCAGCAGGGGACTAGGATACGAGCAGTACTTC CASSRGLGYEQYF
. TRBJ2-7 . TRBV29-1 TGCAGCGTTGAACAGAGCGGAACCTACGAGCAGTACTTC CSVEQSGTYEQYF
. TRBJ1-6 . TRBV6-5 TGTGCCAGCAGTACTAACGTAGGGGGGGCACCCCTCCACTTT CASSTNVGGAPLHF
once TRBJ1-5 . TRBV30 TGTGCCTGGAGTGGCCCCAGGCAGCCCCAGCATTTT CAWSGPRQPQHF
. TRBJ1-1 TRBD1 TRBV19 TGTGCCAGTAGCTCGGGACAGATACTTCATGAAGCTTTCTTT CASSSGQILHEAFF
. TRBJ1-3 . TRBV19 TGTGCCAGTAGTATCCGGGACATCCCCTCTGGAAACACCATATATTTT CASSIRDIPSGNTIYF
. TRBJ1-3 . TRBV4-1 TGCGCCAGCAGCCAAGAGGCCCCCCGGGACTTTTTCTTCTCTGGAAACACCATATATTTT CASSQEAPRDFFFSGNTIYF
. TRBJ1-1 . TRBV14 TGTGCCAGCAGCCAATCTTCCCTCCGGGGAGGCACTGAAGCTTTCTTT CASSQSSLRGGTEAFF
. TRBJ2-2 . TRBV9 TGTGCCAGCAGCGATACAAAGGGGACAACGAACACCGGGGAGCTGTTTTTT CASSDTKGTTNTGELFF
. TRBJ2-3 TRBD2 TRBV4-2 TGTGCCAGCAGCACCCCCCCCGGGACTACCAGCACAGATACGCAGTATTTT CASSTPPGTTSTDTQYF
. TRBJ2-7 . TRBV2 TGTGCCAGCAGTTTCGCCCGACAGACCAACTACGAGCAGTACTTC CASSFARQTNYEQYF
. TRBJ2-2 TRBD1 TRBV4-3 TGCGCCAGCAGCCAAGTATCAGGGGGCCCCGGGGAGCTGTTTTTT CASSQVSGGPGELFF
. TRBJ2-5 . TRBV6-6 TGTGCCAGCAGATCCCTTCGACAGACCCAAGAGACCCAGTACTTC CASRSLRQTQETQYF
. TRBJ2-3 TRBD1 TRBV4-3 TGCGCCAGCAGCCAAGTGGCGTCAGGGGGAGTTGGGGATACGCAGTATTTT CASSQVASGGVGDTQYF
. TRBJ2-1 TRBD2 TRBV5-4 TGTGCCAGCAGCGGGGGACTAGCGGATTACAATGAGCAGTTCTTC CASSGGLADYNEQFF
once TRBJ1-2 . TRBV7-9 TGTGCCAGCACCCTAAATCTAAACAGGGCCTCTAACTATGGCTACACCTTT CASTLNLNRASNYGYTF
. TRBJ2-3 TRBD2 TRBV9 TGTGCCAGCAGCCTCGGGGGGGCCCCAGATACGCAGTATTTT CASSLGGAPDTQYF
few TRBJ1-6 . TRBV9 TGTGCCAGCAGCGTAGGAGGGAGGGTAAAGGAGAATTCACCCCTCCACTTT CASSVGGRVKENSPLHF
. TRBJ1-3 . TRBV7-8 TGTGCCAGCAGCTTAGGGTCAGGACTATACACCATATATTTT CASSLGSGLYTIYF
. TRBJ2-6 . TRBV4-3 TGCGCCAGCAGCCCAGGGCCTGGGGCCAACGTCCTGACTTTC CASSPGPGANVLTF
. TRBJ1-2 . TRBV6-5 TGTGCCAGCAGAGGTGGGGGAAGGACTAGAGACTACACCTTC CASRGGGRTRDYTF
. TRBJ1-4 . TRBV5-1 TGCGCCAGCAGCTTGGAGCGTTGCGAAAAACTGTTTTTT CASSLERCEKLFF
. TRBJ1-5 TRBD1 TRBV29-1 TGCAGCGTTAGGGAGGGGACAGGGACGTATAGCAATCAGCCCCAGCATTTT CSVREGTGTYSNQPQHF
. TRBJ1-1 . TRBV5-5 TGTGCCAGCAGCCAAGGCCCCGGGGGGGCGGGTACTGAAGCTTTCTTT CASSQGPGGAGTEAFF
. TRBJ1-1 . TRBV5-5 TGTGCCAGCAGCTTGATGGGGGGATTGGGCGCTGAAGCTTTCTTT CASSLMGGLGAEAFF
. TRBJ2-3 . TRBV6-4 TGTGCCAGCAGTGACAGGCACAGGGCCACAGATACGCAGTATTTT CASSDRHRATDTQYF
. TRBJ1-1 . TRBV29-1 TGCAGCGTGGACAGTAACACTGAAGCTTTCTTT CSVDSNTEAFF
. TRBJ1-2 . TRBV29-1 TGCAGCGCCGGACAGACCTATGGCTACACCTTC CSAGQTYGYTF
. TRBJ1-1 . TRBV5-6 TGTGCCAGCAGCTTGGCCTCAGGGAATGAAGCTTTCTTT CASSLASGNEAFF
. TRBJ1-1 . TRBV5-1 TGCGCCAGCAGCACGAGGGCGAACACTGAAGCTTTCTTT CASSTRANTEAFF
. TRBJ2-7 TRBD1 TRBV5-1 TGCGCCAGCAGCGGGGGGACAGGGATCGAGCAGTACTTC CASSGGTGIEQYF
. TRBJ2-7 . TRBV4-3 TGCGCCAGCAGCCAAGCACTAGCAGGCGAGCAGTACTTC CASSQALAGEQYF
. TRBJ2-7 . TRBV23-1 TGCGCCAGCAGTCAGTGGTCTACCGGCTACGAGCAGTACTTC CASSQWSTGYEQYF
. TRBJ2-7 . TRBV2 TGTGCGGCCGGCGGCGGCTCTCCCGCCTACGAGCAGTACTTC CAAGGGSPAYEQYF
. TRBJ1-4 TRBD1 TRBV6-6 TGTGCCAGCAGCTCTGTTGGGACAGGCTGGGGTGGGAAACTGTTTTTT CASSSVGTGWGGKLFF
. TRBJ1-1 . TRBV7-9 TGTGCCAGCAGCCCTAGCGGGGCTATGAACACTGAAGCTTTCTTT CASSPSGAMNTEAFF
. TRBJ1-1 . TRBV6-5 TGTGCCAGCAGTTACAGGGGAGGTGAGGCTTTCTTT CASSYRGGEAFF
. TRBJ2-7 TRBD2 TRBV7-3 TGTGCCAGCAGCGGACTGCGACTAGCGGGGGGGCCAAGCGAGCAGTACTTC CASSGLRLAGGPSEQYF
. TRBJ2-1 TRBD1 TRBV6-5 TGTGCCAGCAGTTACGACAGGGGGCGTATTAATGAGCAGTTCTTC CASSYDRGRINEQFF
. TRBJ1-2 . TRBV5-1 TGCGCCAGCAGCCTGGGGGGACGGGACTCCTATGGCTACACCTTC CASSLGGRDSYGYTF
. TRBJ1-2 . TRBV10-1 TGCGCCAGCAGTGAGTACTCCGGGAATGGCTACACCTTC CASSEYSGNGYTF
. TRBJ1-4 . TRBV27 TGTGCCAGCAGTTTAGAGGTCGGTAGGGAAAAACTGTTTTTT CASSLEVGREKLFF
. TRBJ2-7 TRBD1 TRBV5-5 TGTGCCAGCAGCTTCTTGGGGGACAGCGAATTCTACGAGCAGTACTTC CASSFLGDSEFYEQYF
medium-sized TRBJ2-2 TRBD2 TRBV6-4 TGTGCCAGCAGTGACTCGACTAGCGGGGGGACCGGGGAGCTGTTTTTT CASSDSTSGGTGELFF
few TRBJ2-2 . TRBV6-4 TGTGCCAGCAGTGGACAGCCGAACACCGGGGAGCTGTTTTTT CASSGQPNTGELFF
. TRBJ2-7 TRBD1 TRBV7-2 TGTGCCAGCAGCTTCCTACCCCGGGACAGGGGCTACGAGCAGTACTTC CASSFLPRDRGYEQYF
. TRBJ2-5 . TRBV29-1 TGCAGCGTGGTAGCGGACCATGTCGGGACCCAGTACTTC CSVVADHVGTQYF
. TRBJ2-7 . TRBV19 TGTGCCAGTAGTATCAGGGGTGGTACGGGGGAGCAGTACTTC CASSIRGGTGEQYF
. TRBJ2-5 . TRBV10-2 TGCGCCAGCAGCCTTCCCGGACAGCAAGAGACCCAGTACTTC CASSLPGQQETQYF